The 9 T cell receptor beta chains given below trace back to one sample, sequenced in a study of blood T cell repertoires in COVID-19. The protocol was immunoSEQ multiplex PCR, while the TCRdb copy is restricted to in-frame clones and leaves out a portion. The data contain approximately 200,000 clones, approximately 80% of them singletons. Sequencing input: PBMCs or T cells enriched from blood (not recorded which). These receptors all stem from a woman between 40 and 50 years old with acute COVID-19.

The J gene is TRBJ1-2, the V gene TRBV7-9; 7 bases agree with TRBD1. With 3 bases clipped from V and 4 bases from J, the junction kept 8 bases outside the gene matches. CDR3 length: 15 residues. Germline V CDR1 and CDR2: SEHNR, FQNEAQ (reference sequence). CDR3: CASSFGDRAAYGYTF. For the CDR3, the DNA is TGTGCCAGCAGCTTCGGAGACAGGGCGGCCTATGGCTACACCTTC. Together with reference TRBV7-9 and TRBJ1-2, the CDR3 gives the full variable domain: DTGVSQNPRHKITKRGQNVTFRCDPISEHNRLYWYRQTLGQGPEFLTYFQNEAQLEKSRLLSDRFSAERPKGSFSTLEIQRTEQGDSAMYLCASSFGDRAAYGYTFGSGTRLTVV.

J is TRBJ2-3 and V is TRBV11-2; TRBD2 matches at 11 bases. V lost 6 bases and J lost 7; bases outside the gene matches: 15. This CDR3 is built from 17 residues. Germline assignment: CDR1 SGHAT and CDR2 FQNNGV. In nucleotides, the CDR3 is TGTGCCAGCAGAAGTCTAGCGGGAGGCCTCTACGATAATACGCAGTATTTT. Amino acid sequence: CASRSLAGGLYDNTQYF.

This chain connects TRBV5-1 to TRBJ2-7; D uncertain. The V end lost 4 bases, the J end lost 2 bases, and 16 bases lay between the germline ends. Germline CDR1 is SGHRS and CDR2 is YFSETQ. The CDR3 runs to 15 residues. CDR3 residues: CASSLGSTSTYEQYF. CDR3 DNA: TGCGCCAGCAGCCTCGGGTCCACATCGACCTACGAGCAGTACTTC.

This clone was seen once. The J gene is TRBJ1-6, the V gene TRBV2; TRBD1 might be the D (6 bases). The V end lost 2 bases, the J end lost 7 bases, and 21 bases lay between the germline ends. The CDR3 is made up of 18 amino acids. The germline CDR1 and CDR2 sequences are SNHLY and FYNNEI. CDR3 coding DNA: TGTGCCAGCAGTGAACCGGGGTCGGAATGGGGGCGAAATTCACCCCTCCACTTT. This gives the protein CASSEPGSEWGRNSPLHF.

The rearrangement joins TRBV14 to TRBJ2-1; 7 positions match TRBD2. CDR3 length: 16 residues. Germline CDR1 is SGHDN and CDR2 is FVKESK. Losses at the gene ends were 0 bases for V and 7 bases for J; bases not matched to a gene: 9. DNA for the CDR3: TGTGCCAGCAGCCAAGATTCCGCTGGACTAGGGAATGAGCAGTTCTTC. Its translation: CASSQDSAGLGNEQFF. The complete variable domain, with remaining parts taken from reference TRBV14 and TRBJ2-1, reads EAGVTQFPSHSVIEKGQTVTLRCDPISGHDNLYWYRRVMGKEIKFLLHFVKESKQDESGMPNNRFLAERTGGTYSTLKVQPAELEDSGVYFCASSQDSAGLGNEQFFGPGTRLTVL.

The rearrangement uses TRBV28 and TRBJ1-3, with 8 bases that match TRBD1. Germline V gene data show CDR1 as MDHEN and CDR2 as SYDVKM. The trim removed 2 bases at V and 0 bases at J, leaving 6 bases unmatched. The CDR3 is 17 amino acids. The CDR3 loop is CASSLAGGVPSGNTIYF. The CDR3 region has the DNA TGTGCCAGCAGTTTAGCAGGGGGCGTCCCCTCTGGAAACACCATATATTTT. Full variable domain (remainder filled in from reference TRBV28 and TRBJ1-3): DVKVTQSSRYLVKRTGEKVFLECVQDMDHENMFWYRQDPGLGLRLIYFSYDVKMKEKGDIPEGYSVSREKKERFSLILESASTNQTSMYLCASSLAGGVPSGNTIYFGEGSWLTVV.

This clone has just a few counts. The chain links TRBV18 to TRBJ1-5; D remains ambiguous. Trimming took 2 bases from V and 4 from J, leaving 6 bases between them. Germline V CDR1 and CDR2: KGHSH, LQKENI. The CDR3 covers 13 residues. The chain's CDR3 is CASSPTDNQPQHF. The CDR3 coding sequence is TGTGCCAGCTCACCAACAGATAATCAGCCCCAGCATTTT.

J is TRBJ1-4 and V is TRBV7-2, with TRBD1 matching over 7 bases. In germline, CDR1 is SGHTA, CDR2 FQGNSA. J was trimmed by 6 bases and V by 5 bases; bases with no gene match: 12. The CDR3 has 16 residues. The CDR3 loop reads CASSTRTGWGDEKLFF. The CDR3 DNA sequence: TGTGCCAGCAGCACTCGGACAGGTTGGGGGGATGAAAAACTGTTTTTT.

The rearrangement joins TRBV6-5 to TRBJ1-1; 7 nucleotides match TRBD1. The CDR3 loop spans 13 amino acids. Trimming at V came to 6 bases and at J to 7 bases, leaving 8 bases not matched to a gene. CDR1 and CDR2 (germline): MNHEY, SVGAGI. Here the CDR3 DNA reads TGTGCCAGCAGCGACAGGGTCGGGGGTGAAGCTTTCTTT. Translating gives CASSDRVGGEAFF.